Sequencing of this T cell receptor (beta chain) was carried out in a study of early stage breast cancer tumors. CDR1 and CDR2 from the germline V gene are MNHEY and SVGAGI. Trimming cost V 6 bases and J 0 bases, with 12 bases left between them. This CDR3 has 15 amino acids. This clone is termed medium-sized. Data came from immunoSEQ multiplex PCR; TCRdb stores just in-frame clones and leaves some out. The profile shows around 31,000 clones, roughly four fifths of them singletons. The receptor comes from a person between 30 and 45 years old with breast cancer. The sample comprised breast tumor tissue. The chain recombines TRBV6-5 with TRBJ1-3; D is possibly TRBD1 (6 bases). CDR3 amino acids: CASSADRNSGNTIYF. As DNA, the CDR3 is TGTGCCAGCAGCGCTGACAGGAACTCTGGAAACACCATATATTTT.